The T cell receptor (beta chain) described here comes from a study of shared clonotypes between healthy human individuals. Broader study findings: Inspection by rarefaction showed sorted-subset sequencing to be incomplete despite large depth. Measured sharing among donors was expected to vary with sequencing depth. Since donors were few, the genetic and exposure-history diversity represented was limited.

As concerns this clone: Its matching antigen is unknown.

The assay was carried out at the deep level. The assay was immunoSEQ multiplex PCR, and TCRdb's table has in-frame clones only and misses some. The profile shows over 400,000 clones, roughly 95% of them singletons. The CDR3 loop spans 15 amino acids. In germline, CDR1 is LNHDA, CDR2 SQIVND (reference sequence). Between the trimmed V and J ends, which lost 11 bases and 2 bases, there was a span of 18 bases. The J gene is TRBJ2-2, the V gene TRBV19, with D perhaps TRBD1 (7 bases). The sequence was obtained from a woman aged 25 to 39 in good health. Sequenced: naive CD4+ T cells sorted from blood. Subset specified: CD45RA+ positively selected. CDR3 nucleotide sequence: TGTGCCTCCAGGGGGGCAGCTATTAACACCGGGGAGCTGTTTTTT. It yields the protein CASRGAAINTGELFF.